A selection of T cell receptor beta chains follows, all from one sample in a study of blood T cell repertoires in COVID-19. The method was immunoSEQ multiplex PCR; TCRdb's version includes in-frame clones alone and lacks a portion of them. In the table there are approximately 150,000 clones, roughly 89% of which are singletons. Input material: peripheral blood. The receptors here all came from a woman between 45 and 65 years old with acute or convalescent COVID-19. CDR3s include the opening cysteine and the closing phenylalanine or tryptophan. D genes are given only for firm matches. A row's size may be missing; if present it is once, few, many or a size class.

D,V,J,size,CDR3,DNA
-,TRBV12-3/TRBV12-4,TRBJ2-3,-,CASSFRGTDTQYF,TGTGCCAGCAGTTTCAGGGGAACAGATACGCAGTATTTT
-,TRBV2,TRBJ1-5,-,CASSETRQEGQPQHF,TGTGCCAGCAGCGAAACCCGACAGGAAGGTCAGCCCCAGCATTTT
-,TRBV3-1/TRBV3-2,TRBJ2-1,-,CASSQDPTSYNEQFF,TGTGCCAGCAGCCAAGACCCCACATCCTACAATGAGCAGTTCTTC
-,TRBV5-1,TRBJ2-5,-,CASSLRSGIGETQYF,TGCGCCAGCAGCTTGAGATCAGGGATCGGAGAGACCCAGTACTTC
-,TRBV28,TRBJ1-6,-,CASRRAASSPLHF,TGTGCCAGCAGGAGGGCCGCCAGTTCACCCCTCCACTTT
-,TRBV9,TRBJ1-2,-,CASSVDLMGGSYGYTF,TGTGCCAGCAGCGTAGACCTCATGGGGGGAAGCTATGGCTACACCTTC
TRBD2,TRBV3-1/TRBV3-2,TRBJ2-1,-,CASSQVRLAGGPSYNEQFF,TGTGCCAGCAGCCAAGTAAGACTAGCGGGGGGGCCGTCCTACAATGAGCAGTTCTTC
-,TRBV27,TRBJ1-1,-,CASSLGLNTEAFF,TGTGCCAGCAGTTTGGGGCTGAACACTGAAGCTTTCTTT
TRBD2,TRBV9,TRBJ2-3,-,CASSPSSGSPTDTQYF,TGTGCCAGCAGCCCGAGTAGCGGGAGCCCCACAGATACGCAGTATTTT
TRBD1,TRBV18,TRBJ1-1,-,CASSLGDSGTEAFF,TGTGCCAGCTCACTGGGGGACAGCGGCACTGAAGCTTTCTTT
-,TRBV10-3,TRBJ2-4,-,CAISESSVAKNIQYF,TGTGCCATCAGTGAGTCCTCTGTAGCCAAAAACATTCAGTACTTC
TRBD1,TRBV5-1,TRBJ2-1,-,CASSFSTGSSYNEQFF,TGCGCCAGCAGCTTTTCGACAGGGAGCTCCTACAATGAGCAGTTCTTC
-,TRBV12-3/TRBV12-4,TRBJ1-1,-,CASLDTGAVEAFF,TGTGCCAGCTTAGACACGGGAGCCGTTGAAGCTTTCTTT
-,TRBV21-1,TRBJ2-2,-,CASSKDGGGTGELFF,TGTGCCAGCAGCAAAGATGGGGGGGGCACCGGGGAGCTGTTTTTT
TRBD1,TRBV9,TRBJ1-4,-,CASSFKGTGANEKLFF,TGTGCCAGCAGCTTCAAAGGGACAGGGGCGAATGAAAAACTGTTTTTT
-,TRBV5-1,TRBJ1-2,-,CASSWRSGQGSYTF,TGCGCCAGCAGCTGGAGGTCGGGACAAGGGTCCTACACCTTC
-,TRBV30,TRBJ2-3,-,CAWSVPRSIPGTDTQYF,TGTGCCTGGAGTGTACCTCGGTCGATCCCTGGCACAGATACGCAGTATTTT
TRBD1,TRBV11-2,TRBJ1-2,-,CASSLAGTAYGYTF,TGTGCCAGCAGCTTGGCAGGGACAGCCTATGGCTACACCTTC
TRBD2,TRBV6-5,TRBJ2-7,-,CASSWASGRASEQYF,TGTGCCAGCAGTTGGGCTAGCGGGAGAGCGAGCGAGCAGTACTTC
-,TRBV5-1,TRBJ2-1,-,CASSLGGGYNNEQFF,TGCGCCAGCAGCTTGGGTGGGGGGTATAACAATGAGCAGTTCTTC
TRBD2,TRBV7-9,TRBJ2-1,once,CASSLLSGSPYNEQFF,TGTGCCAGCAGCCTACTTAGCGGGAGTCCCTACAATGAGCAGTTCTTC
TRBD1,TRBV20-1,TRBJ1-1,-,CSASRQGGMNTEAFF,TGCAGTGCTAGTCGGCAGGGGGGAATGAACACTGAAGCTTTCTTT
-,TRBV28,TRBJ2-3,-,CASSFSGQSTDTQYF,TGTGCCAGCAGTTTTAGCGGTCAAAGCACAGATACGCAGTATTTT
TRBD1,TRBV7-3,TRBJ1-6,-,CASSLRTGERSPLHF,TGTGCCAGCAGCTTAAGGACAGGGGAGAGATCACCCCTCCACTTT
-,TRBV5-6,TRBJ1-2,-,CASSYSGGNGYTF,TGTGCCAGCAGCTACAGTGGAGGGAATGGCTACACCTTC
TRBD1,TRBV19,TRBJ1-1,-,CASILRGANTEAFF,TGTGCCAGTATCCTCAGGGGGGCGAACACTGAAGCTTTCTTT
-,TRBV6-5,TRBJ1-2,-,CASIDQRASYGYTF,TGTGCCAGCATCGATCAGAGGGCCTCCTATGGCTACACCTTC
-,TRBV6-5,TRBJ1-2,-,CASTLSRDYYGYTF,TGTGCCAGCACCTTATCCCGGGACTACTATGGCTACACCTTC
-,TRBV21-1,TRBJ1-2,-,CASSKGRVGGYGYTF,TGTGCCAGCAGCAAAGGTCGGGTAGGAGGGTATGGCTACACCTTC
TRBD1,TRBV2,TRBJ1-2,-,CASRQTGGEVYGYTF,TGTGCCAGCAGACAGACAGGGGGCGAGGTCTATGGCTACACCTTC
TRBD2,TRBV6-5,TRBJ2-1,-,CASSYFRTSSYNEQFF,TGTGCCAGCAGTTACTTCCGGACTAGCTCCTACAATGAGCAGTTCTTC
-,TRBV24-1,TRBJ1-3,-,CATSDAHGAGNTIYF,TGTGCCACCAGTGATGCCCACGGAGCAGGAAACACCATATATTTT
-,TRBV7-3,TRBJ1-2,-,CASSFDSLYGYTF,TGTGCCAGCAGCTTCGACAGCCTATATGGCTACACCTTC
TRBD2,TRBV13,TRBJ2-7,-,CASSLEGLAGEQYF,TGTGCCAGCAGCTTAGAGGGACTAGCGGGTGAGCAGTACTTC
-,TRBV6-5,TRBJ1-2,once,CASSFNLNGYTF,TGTGCCAGCAGTTTCAACCTAAATGGCTACACCTTC
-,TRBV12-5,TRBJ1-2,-,CASGLSGQDGYTF,TGTGCTAGTGGTTTGAGTGGGCAGGATGGCTACACCTTC
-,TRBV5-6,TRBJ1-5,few,CASSRLSNQPQHF,TGTGCCAGCAGCCGACTCAGCAATCAGCCCCAGCATTTT
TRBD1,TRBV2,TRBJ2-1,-,CASSEGQGAYNEQFF,TGTGCCAGCAGTGAAGGACAGGGGGCGTACAATGAGCAGTTCTTC
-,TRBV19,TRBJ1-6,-,CASSGQAHNSPLHF,TGTGCCAGTAGTGGCCAGGCTCATAATTCACCCCTCCACTTT
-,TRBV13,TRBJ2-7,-,CASSHLGGPGAEQYF,TGTGCCAGCAGCCACCTGGGGGGTCCTGGGGCCGAGCAGTACTTC
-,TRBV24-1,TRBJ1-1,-,CATSDSTGNTEAFF,TGTGCCACCAGTGACTCAACAGGGAACACTGAAGCTTTCTTT
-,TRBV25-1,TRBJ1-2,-,CASSELTASVYGYTF,TGTGCCAGCAGTGAATTGACAGCCAGTGTCTATGGCTACACCTTC
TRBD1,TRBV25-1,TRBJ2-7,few,CASSPRTGSGGYEQYF,TGTGCCAGCAGCCCGCGGACAGGGAGTGGGGGCTACGAGCAGTACTTC
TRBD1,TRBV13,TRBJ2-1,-,CASSRTGASYNEQFF,TGTGCCAGCAGCCGTACAGGGGCCTCGTACAATGAGCAGTTCTTC
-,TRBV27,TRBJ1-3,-,CASSLSPTGPGNTIYF,TGTGCCAGCAGTTTATCGCCCACAGGCCCGGGAAACACCATATATTTT